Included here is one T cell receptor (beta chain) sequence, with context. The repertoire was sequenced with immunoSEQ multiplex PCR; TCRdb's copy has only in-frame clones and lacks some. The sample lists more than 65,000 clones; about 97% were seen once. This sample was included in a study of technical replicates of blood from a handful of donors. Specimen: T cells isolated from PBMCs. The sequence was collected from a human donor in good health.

The CDR3 DNA is TGTGCCAGCAGTTTATTCAGACACTCCCCTTATTATGGCTACACCTTC. It yields the protein CASSLFRHSPYYGYTF. This chain uses TRBV6-5 with TRBJ1-2; D unclear. CDR3 size: 16 residues. Trimming left V 4 bases short and J 5 bases short, with 20 bases between. Germline V gene sequence: CDR1 MNHEY, CDR2 SVGAGI.